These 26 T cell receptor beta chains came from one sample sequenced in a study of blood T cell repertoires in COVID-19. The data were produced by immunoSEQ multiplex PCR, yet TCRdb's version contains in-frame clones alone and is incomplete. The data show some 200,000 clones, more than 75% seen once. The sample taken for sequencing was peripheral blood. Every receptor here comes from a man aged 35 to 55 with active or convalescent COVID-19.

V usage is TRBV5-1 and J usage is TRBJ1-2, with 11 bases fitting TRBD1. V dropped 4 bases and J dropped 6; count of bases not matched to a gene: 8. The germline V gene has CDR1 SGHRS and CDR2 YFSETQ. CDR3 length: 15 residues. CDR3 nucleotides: TGCGCCAGCAGCAACGGACAGGGGGCCATGGATGGCTACACCTTC. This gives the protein CASSNGQGAMDGYTF. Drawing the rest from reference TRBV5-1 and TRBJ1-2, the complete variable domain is KAGVTQTPRYLIKTRGQQVTLSCSPISGHRSVSWYQQTPGQGLQFLFEYFSETQRNKGNFPGRFSGRQFSNSRSEMNVSTLELGDSALYLCASSNGQGAMDGYTFGSGTRLTVV.

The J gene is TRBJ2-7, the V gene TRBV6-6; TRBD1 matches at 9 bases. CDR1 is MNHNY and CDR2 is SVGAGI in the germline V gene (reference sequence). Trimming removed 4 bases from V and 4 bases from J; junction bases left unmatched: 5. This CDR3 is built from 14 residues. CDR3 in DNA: TGTGCCAGCAGTTCCGGGACAGGGTGGTACGAGCAGTACTTC. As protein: CASSSGTGWYEQYF.

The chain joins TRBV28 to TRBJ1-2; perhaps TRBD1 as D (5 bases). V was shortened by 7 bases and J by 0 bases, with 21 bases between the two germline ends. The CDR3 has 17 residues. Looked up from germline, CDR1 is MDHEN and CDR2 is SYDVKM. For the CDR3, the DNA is TGTGCCAGCACCACTCAGGGTGGGCGGAAAACTAACTATGGCTACACCTTC. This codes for CASTTQGGRKTNYGYTF.

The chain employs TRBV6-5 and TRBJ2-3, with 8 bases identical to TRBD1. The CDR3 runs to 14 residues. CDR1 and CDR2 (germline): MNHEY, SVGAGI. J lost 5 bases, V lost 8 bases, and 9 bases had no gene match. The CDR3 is CASRPGQAIDTQYF. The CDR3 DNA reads TGTGCCAGCCGTCCGGGACAGGCAATAGATACGCAGTATTTT.

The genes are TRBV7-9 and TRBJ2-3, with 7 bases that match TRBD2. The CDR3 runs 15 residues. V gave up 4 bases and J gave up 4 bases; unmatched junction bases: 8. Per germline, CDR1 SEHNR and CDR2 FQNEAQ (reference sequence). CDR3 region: CASSSAAGAADTQYF. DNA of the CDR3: TGTGCCAGCAGCTCGGCGGCGGGAGCCGCAGATACGCAGTATTTT.

The CDR3 is CASRSPPGLYNEQFF. The CDR3 DNA reads TGTGCCAGCCGATCTCCCCCGGGACTATACAATGAGCAGTTCTTC. V is TRBV27 and J is TRBJ2-1; 7 nucleotides match TRBD2. The CDR3 runs 15 residues. Germline lookup yields CDR1 MNHEY and CDR2 SMNVEV (reference sequence). The V gene end was trimmed by 8 bases and the J gene end by 4 bases; junction bases not matched to a gene: 11.

As DNA, the CDR3 is TGTGCCAGCAGGAACACGTTTGGCACTGAAGCTTTCTTT. Translated: CASRNTFGTEAFF. The chain joins TRBV12-3 or TRBV12-4 to TRBJ1-1; D is undetermined. There are 13 residues in the CDR3. V was clipped by 6 bases and J by 4 bases, with 12 bases between them.

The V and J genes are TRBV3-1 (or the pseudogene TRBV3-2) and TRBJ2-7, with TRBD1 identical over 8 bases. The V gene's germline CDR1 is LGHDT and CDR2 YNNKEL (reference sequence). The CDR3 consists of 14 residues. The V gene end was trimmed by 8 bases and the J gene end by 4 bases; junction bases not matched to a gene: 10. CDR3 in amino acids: CASAIQGAGYEQYF. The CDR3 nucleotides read TGTGCCAGCGCAATTCAGGGGGCTGGGTACGAGCAGTACTTC.

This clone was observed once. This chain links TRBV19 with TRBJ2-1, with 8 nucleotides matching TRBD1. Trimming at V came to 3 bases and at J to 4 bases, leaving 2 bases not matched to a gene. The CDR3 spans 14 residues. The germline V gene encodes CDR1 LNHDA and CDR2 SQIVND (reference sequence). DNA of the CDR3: TGTGCCAGTAGTATCCGGGACAGGTACAATGAGCAGTTCTTC. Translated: CASSIRDRYNEQFF. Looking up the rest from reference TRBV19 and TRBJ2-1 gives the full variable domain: DGGITQSPKYLFRKEGQNVTLSCEQNLNHDAMYWYRQDPGQGLRLIYYSQIVNDFQKGDIAEGYSVSREKKESFPLTVTSAQKNPTAFYLCASSIRDRYNEQFFGPGTRLTVL.

CDR3 bases: TGTGCCAGCAGCTCGTCCGGACTGGCCTACAATGAGCAGTTCTTC. Its translation is CASSSSGLAYNEQFF. The V and J genes are TRBV3-1 (or the pseudogene TRBV3-2) and TRBJ2-1, with a tentative D call TRBD2 (5 bases). CDR3 length equals 15 residues. Germline V gives CDR1 LGHDT, CDR2 YNNKEL (reference sequence). Between the trimmed V and J ends, which lost 5 bases and 2 bases, there was a span of 13 bases.

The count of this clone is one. The CDR3 loop reads CASSLSSGGSSRTYEQYF. The CDR3 DNA is TGTGCCAGCAGCTTAAGTAGCGGGGGTTCCTCAAGGACCTACGAGCAGTACTTC. V gene TRBV7-2 combines with J gene TRBJ2-7; 9 nucleotides agree with TRBD2. Germline V gives CDR1 SGHTA, CDR2 FQGNSA. The CDR3 loop spans 18 amino acids. Unmatched junction bases numbered 13, after V lost 2 bases and J lost 2 bases.

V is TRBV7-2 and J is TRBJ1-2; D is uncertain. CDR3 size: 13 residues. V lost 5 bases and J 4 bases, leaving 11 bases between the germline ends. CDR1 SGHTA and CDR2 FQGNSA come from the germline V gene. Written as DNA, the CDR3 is TGTGCCAGCAGCCCTCAGGTCGCCTATGGCTACACCTTC. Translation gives CASSPQVAYGYTF.

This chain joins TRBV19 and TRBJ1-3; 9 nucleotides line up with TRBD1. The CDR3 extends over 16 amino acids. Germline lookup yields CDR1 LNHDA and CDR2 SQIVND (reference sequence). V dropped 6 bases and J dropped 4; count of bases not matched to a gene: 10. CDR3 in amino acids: CASSRQGVTSGNTIYF. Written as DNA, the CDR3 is TGTGCCAGTAGCCGACAGGGGGTGACGTCCGGAAACACCATATATTTT.

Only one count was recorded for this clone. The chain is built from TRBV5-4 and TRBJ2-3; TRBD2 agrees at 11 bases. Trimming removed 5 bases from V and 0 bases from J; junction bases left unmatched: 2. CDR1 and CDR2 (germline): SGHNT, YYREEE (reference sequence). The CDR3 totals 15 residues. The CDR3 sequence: CASSRTSGSTDTQYF. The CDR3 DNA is TGTGCCAGCAGTCGGACTAGCGGGAGCACAGATACGCAGTATTTT.

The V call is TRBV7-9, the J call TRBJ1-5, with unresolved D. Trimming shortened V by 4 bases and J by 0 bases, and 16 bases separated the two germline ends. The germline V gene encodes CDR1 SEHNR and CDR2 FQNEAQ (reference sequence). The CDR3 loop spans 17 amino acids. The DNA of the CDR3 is TGTGCCAGCAGCTCAGATAAGACGGGGTATAGCAATCAGCCCCAGCATTTT. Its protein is CASSSDKTGYSNQPQHF.

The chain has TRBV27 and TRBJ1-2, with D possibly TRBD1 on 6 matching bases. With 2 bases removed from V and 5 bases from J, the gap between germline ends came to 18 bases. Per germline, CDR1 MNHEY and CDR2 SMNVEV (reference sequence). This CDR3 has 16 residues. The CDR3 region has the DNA TGTGCCAGCAGTTTAAGGGCGGGGGCGGTCAATTATGGCTACACCTTC. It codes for CASSLRAGAVNYGYTF.

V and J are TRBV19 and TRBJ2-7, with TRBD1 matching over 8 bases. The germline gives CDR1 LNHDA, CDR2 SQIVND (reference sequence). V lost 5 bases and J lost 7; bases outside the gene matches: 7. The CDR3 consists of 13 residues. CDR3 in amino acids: CASSPTGGGEQYF. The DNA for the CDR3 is TGTGCCAGTAGTCCTACAGGGGGAGGTGAGCAGTACTTC.

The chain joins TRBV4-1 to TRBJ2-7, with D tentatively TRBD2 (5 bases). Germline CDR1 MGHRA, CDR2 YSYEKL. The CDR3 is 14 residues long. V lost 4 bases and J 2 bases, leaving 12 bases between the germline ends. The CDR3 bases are TGCGCCAGCAGCCTGGTCGAGGGAGCCTACGAGCAGTACTTC. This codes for CASSLVEGAYEQYF.

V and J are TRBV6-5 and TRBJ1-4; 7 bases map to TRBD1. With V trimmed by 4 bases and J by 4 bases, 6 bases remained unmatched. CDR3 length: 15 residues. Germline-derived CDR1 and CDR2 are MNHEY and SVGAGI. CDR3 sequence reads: CASSFGQAINEKLFF. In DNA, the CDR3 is TGTGCCAGCAGTTTCGGACAGGCGATTAATGAAAAACTGTTTTTT.

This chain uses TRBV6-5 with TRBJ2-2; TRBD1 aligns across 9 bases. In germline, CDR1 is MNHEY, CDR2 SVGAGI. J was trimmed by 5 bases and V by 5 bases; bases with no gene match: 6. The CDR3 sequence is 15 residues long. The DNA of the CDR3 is TGTGCCAGCAGTCCCCGGACAGGGGTGACCGGGGAGCTGTTTTTT. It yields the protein CASSPRTGVTGELFF.

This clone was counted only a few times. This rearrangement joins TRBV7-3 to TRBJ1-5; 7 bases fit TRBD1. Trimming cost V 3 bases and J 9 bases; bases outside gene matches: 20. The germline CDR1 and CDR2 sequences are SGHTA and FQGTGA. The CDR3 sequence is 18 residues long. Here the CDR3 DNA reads TGTGCCAGCAGCTTTAGACCAACAGGGGACCTCAGGGGCAGGCCCCAGCATTTT. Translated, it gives CASSFRPTGDLRGRPQHF.

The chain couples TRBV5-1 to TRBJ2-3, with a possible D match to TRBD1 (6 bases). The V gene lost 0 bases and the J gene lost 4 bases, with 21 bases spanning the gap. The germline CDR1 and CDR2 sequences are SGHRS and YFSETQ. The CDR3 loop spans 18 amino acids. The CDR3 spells CASSLEDSRSIRPDTQYF. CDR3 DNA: TGCGCCAGCAGCTTGGAGGACAGTCGGTCGATCCGTCCAGATACGCAGTATTTT.

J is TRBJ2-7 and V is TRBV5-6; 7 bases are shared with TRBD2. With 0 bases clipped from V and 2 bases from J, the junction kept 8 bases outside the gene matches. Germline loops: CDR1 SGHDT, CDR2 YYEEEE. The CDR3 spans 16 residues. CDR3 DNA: TGTGCCAGCAGCTTGGCCGGTAGCGGGTTAGCCTACGAGCAGTACTTC. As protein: CASSLAGSGLAYEQYF. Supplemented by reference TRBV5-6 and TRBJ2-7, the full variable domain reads DAGVTQSPTHLIKTRGQQVTLRCSPKSGHDTVSWYQQALGQGPQFIFQYYEEEERQRGNFPDRFSGHQFPNYSSELNVNALLLGDSALYLCASSLAGSGLAYEQYFGPGTRLTVT.

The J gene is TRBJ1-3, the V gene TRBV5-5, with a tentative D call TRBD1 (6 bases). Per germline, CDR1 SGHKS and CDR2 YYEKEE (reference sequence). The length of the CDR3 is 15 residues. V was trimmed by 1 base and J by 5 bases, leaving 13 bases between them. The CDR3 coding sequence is TGTGCCAGCAGCTTGACAGGGCTACGCCGAAACACCATATATTTT. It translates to CASSLTGLRRNTIYF.

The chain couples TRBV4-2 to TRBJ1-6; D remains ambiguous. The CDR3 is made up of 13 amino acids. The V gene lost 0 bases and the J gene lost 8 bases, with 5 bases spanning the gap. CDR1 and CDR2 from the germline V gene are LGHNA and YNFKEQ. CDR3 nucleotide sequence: TGTGCCAGCAGCCAAGAGGCAGATTCACCCCTCCACTTT. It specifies CASSQEADSPLHF.

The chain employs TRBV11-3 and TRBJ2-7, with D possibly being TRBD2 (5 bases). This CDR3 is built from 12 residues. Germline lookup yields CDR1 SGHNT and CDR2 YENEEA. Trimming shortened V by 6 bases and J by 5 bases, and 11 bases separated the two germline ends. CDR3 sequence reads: CASRGSNDEQYF. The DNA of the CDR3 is TGTGCCAGCAGAGGGAGTAACGACGAGCAGTACTTC. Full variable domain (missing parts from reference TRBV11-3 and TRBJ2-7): EAGVVQSPRYKIIEKKQPVAFWCNPISGHNTLYWYLQNLGQGPELLIRYENEEAVDDSQLPKDRFSAERLKGVDSTLKIQPAELGDSAVYLCASRGSNDEQYFGPGTRLTVT.